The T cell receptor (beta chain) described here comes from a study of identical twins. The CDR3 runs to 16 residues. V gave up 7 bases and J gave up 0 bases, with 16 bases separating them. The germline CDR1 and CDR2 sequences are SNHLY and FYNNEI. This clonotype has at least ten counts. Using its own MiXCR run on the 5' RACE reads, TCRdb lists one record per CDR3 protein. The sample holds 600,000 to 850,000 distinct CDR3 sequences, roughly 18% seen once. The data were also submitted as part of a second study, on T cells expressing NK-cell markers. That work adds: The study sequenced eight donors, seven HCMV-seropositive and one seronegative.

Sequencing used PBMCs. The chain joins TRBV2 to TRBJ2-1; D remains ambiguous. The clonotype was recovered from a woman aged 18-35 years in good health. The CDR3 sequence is CASTVEVHISYNEQFF. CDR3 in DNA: TGTGCCAGCACGGTGGAAGTCCACATCTCCTACAATGAGCAGTTCTTC.